These 28 T cell receptor beta chains originate from one sample sequenced in a study of early T cells in non-severe SARS-CoV-2 infection. TCRdb reprocessed the 5' RACE reads with MiXCR, giving one entry per CDR3 protein. The sample shows 70,000 to 95,000 distinct CDR3 sequences, about 10% of them seen only once. Sequencing was carried out using whole blood. Receptor source: an adult who was a healthcare worker with PCR-confirmed SARS-CoV-2 infection or an uninfected control (not recorded which).

This clonotype appeared many times. The CDR3 protein is CASSFRGRTEAFF. DNA for the CDR3: TGTGCCAGCAGCTTCAGGGGACGGACTGAAGCTTTCTTT. V gene TRBV7-9 combines with J gene TRBJ1-1, with D possibly being TRBD1 (6 bases). Trimming pared 3 bases from V and 5 bases from J, leaving 10 bases between. The CDR3 spans 13 residues. Germline V CDR1 and CDR2: SEHNR, FQNEAQ (reference sequence).

This clonotype was recorded many times. The chain employs TRBV11-3 and TRBJ2-1; 10 bases fit TRBD1. The CDR3 runs to 15 residues. Germline V lookup: CDR1 SGHNT, CDR2 YENEEA. V shed 4 bases and J 2 bases; nucleotides not matched to a gene: 2. The CDR3 loop is CASSSGQGAYNEQFF. CDR3 in DNA: TGTGCCAGCAGCTCTGGACAGGGGGCCTACAATGAGCAGTTCTTC.

This clonotype was seen only once. This could be a read error, since a much larger clone is one nucleotide away. The chain links TRBV25-1 to TRBJ2-1; D gene unclear. V lost 4 bases to trimming and J lost 6 bases, with 4 bases between them. CDR1 and CDR2 (germline): MGHDK, SYGVNS. The CDR3 spans 11 residues. The CDR3: CASSASNEQFF. CDR3 DNA sequence: TGTGCCAGCAGTGCCAGCAATGAGCAGTTCTTC.

Concerning this clonotype itself: This sequence may be a read error, since a much larger clone differs from it by one base. The chain uses TRBV7-9 and TRBJ2-3; D remains unclear. Germline CDR1 reads SEHNR; CDR2 reads FQNEAQ (reference sequence). There are 15 residues in the CDR3. V gave up 4 bases and J gave up 2 bases, with 13 bases separating them. The CDR3 nucleotides are TGTGCCAGCAGCTCCCATAAGCGAATCACAGATACGCAGTATTTT. Translating gives CASSSHKRITDTQYF.

Only a few counts were recorded for this clonotype. The chain recombines TRBV2 with TRBJ2-3; D is unclear. Trimming pared 6 bases from V and 0 bases from J, leaving 10 bases between. This CDR3 is 14 amino acids long. Germline-derived CDR1 and CDR2 are SNHLY and FYNNEI. The CDR3 region has the DNA TGTGCCAGCAGGGAGCTTCCTAGCACAGATACGCAGTATTTT. This encodes CASRELPSTDTQYF.

This chain links TRBV20-1 with TRBJ1-2; D remains unclear. V dropped 2 bases and J dropped 8 bases, with 12 bases sitting between them. The germline V gene has CDR1 DFQATT and CDR2 SNEGSKA (reference sequence). This CDR3 has 12 amino acids. This CDR3 reads CSARPPFGGYTF. CDR3 coding DNA: TGCAGTGCTAGACCCCCGTTTGGAGGCTACACCTTC.

This clonotype was counted at least ten times. This chain uses TRBV29-1 with TRBJ2-2; D is unclear. This CDR3 comprises 13 residues. From germline, CDR1 is SQVTM and CDR2 ANQGSEA. Trimming took off 5 bases at V and 4 bases at J, with 11 bases between the two ends. CDR3 in amino acids: CSVPRWSTGELFF. In DNA form, the CDR3 reads TGCAGCGTTCCAAGATGGAGCACCGGGGAGCTGTTTTTT.

This clonotype was detected only once. The germline gene is not matched at one end of the junction; a read error may be the cause. This chain joins TRBV7-6 and TRBJ2-3, with TRBD1 as a possible D gene (6 bases). From germline, CDR1 is SGHVS and CDR2 FNYEAQ. The CDR3 consists of 14 residues. For the CDR3, the DNA is TGTGCCAGCAGCGAGGGGGTAGGCACAGATTCGCAGTATTTT. It codes for CASSEGVGTDSQYF.

Of note for this clonotype: Germline and junction disagree at one end, which may indicate a read error. The chain couples TRBV20-1 to TRBJ1-6, with TRBD1 matching over 8 bases. The CDR3 totals 12 residues. Looked up from germline, CDR1 is DFQATT and CDR2 is SNEGSKA (reference sequence). The CDR3 loop is CSAREDQGAIPF. The CDR3, as DNA: TGCAGTGCTAGAGAAGATCAGGGGGCTATCCCCTTT.

The J gene is TRBJ2-7, the V gene TRBV14; possible D gene TRBD2, 5 bases. Trimming left V 4 bases short and J 6 bases short, with 13 bases between. Germline loops: CDR1 SGHDN, CDR2 FVKESK. The CDR3 covers 13 residues. CDR3: CASSPEATAEQYF. The DNA for the CDR3 is TGTGCCAGCAGCCCGGAGGCAACAGCCGAGCAGTACTTC. Drawing the rest from reference TRBV14 and TRBJ2-7, the complete variable domain is EAGVTQFPSHSVIEKGQTVTLRCDPISGHDNLYWYRRVMGKEIKFLLHFVKESKQDESGMPNNRFLAERTGGTYSTLKVQPAELEDSGVYFCASSPEATAEQYFGPGTRLTVT.

For this clonotype: A read error may be the cause here, since a much bigger clone is one base away. This CDR3 is missing its conserved last phenylalanine or tryptophan, likely due to a read error. The chain uses TRBV15 and TRBJ2-3; TRBD1 or TRBD2 may be the D gene (6 bases each). Trimming pared 0 bases from V and 4 bases from J, leaving 14 bases between. This CDR3 comprises 16 residues. Germline CDR1 reads LNHNV; CDR2 reads YYDKDF (reference sequence). The CDR3, as DNA: TGTGCCACCAGCAGAGAAGGGGGAACTAGCCCAGATACGCAGTATTTA. Amino acids: CATSREGGTSPDTQYL.

As concerns this clonotype: A much larger clonotype is one base distant, so this may be a read error. The rearrangement links TRBV6-2 or TRBV6-3 to TRBJ2-3; 9 bases align to TRBD2. The CDR3 covers 14 residues. CDR1 is MNHEY, CDR2 SVGEGT, per germline. CDR3 protein: CVSRASGDTDTQYF. CDR3 in DNA: TGTGTCAGCAGGGCTAGCGGGGACACAGATACGCAGTATTTT.

There are a few counts of this clonotype. The chain recombines TRBV11-2 with TRBJ2-2; 11 nucleotides match TRBD2. CDR1 SGHAT and CDR2 FQNNGV come from the germline V gene. V shed 5 bases and J 7 bases; nucleotides not matched to a gene: 9. This CDR3 region has 16 residues. CDR3 in amino acids: CASSPDPLAGGGELFF. The CDR3 region has the DNA TGTGCCAGCAGCCCAGATCCCCTAGCGGGGGGCGGGGAGCTGTTTTTT.

A few counts support this clonotype. The chain has TRBV6-4 and TRBJ2-1; TRBD2 aligns across 9 bases. This CDR3 contains 22 residues. CDR1 and CDR2 (germline): MRHNA, SNTAGT. With V trimmed by 3 bases and J by 0 bases, 21 bases remained unmatched. The DNA for the CDR3 is TGTGCCAGCAGTGATTCCCCGGGTGCTAGCGGGGTTAACGCGAGCTCCTACAATGAGCAGTTCTTC. Translated, it gives CASSDSPGASGVNASSYNEQFF.

There are a few counts of this clonotype. V gene TRBV12-3 or TRBV12-4 combines with J gene TRBJ2-3; TRBD1 might be the D (6 bases). The ends were cut back, 6 bases at V and 1 base at J, with 14 bases in the middle. This CDR3 has 15 amino acids. CDR3 residues: CASRKQGTGTDTQYF. For the CDR3, the DNA is TGTGCCAGCAGGAAACAGGGTACGGGCACAGATACGCAGTATTTT.

This clonotype was seen only a few times. The chain is built from TRBV7-2 and TRBJ1-1; maybe TRBD1 (5 bases). The V gene lost 3 bases and the J gene lost 11 bases, with 10 bases spanning the gap. This CDR3 has 11 amino acids. Germline assignment: CDR1 SGHTA and CDR2 FQGNSA. The CDR3 DNA is TGTGCCAGCAGCTTTAAAAACAGGGCTTTCTTT. Translating it yields CASSFKNRAFF. Full variable domain (rest looked up from reference TRBV7-2 and TRBJ1-1): GAGVSQSPSNKVTEKGKDVELRCDPISGHTALYWYRQSLGQGLEFLIYFQGNSAPDKSGLPSDRFSAERTGGSVSTLTIQRTQQEDSAVYLCASSFKNRAFFGQGTRLTVV.

This chain connects TRBV29-1 to TRBJ2-2; the D gene is possibly TRBD2 (6 bases). Germline lookup yields CDR1 SQVTM and CDR2 ANQGSEA. There are 13 residues in the CDR3. Trimming removed 8 bases from V and 4 bases from J, with 14 bases in between. The CDR3 loop is CSSQGLGTGELFF. CDR3 bases: TGCAGCTCTCAGGGACTTGGCACCGGGGAGCTGTTTTTT.

This clonotype has ten or more counts. V usage is TRBV6-2 or TRBV6-3 and J usage is TRBJ2-1; a weak D match, TRBD2 (6 bases). Germline assignment: CDR1 MNHEY and CDR2 SVGEGT. The CDR3 is made up of 14 amino acids. V was trimmed by 7 bases and J by 4 bases, leaving 14 bases between them. CDR3 in amino acids: CASTSAGEYNEQFF. The CDR3 DNA is TGTGCCAGCACCTCAGCGGGCGAGTACAATGAGCAGTTCTTC.

About this clonotype: Germline is not matched at one junction end, which may reflect a read error. The V call is TRBV20-1, the J call TRBJ1-6; 8 bases map to TRBD1. The germline CDR1 and CDR2 sequences are DFQATT and SNEGSKA (reference sequence). CDR3 length: 18 amino acids. The CDR3 loop is CRARDLVTGGSYNSPLHF. CDR3 nucleotide sequence: TGCAGAGCTAGAGATCTAGTCACAGGGGGCTCCTATAATTCACCCCTCCACTTT.

This clonotype was observed a handful of times. The V and J genes are TRBV29-1 and TRBJ2-1; no clear D. The CDR3 spans 10 residues. Trimming cost V 6 bases and J 5 bases, with 5 bases left between them. Germline CDR1 SQVTM, CDR2 ANQGSEA. CDR3 sequence: CSVHNNEQFF. Here the CDR3 DNA reads TGCAGCGTGCATAACAATGAGCAGTTCTTC.

This clonotype has more than one count but fewer than ten. This sequence joins TRBV29-1 and TRBJ1-5; TRBD1 is a possible D gene (5 bases). V gave up 7 bases and J gave up 5 bases, with 15 bases separating them. CDR1 is SQVTM and CDR2 is ANQGSEA in the germline V gene. The CDR3 totals 13 residues. The CDR3 nucleotides read TGCAGCGCGACCTCGGGGGGGGATCAGCCCCAGCATTTT. Translating it yields CSATSGGDQPQHF.

A few counts support this clonotype. This chain links TRBV7-9 with TRBJ2-3; 8 bases agree with TRBD2. This CDR3 spans 15 amino acids. The germline gives CDR1 SEHNR, CDR2 FQNEAQ (reference sequence). J was trimmed by 5 bases and V by 5 bases; bases with no gene match: 9. CDR3 in DNA: TGTGCCAGCAGCCCGATCGGGGGGGTGGTAGATACGCAGTATTTT. Amino acids: CASSPIGGVVDTQYF.

This clonotype has ten or more counts. The V and J genes are TRBV19 and TRBJ2-5; 8 positions match TRBD2. CDR1 and CDR2 (germline): LNHDA, SQIVND (reference sequence). Unmatched junction bases numbered 4, after V lost 4 bases and J lost 3 bases. This CDR3 is 14 amino acids long. CDR3 nucleotide sequence: TGTGCCAGTAGTAACGGGGGGGCGGAAGAGACCCAGTACTTC. Translated, it gives CASSNGGAEETQYF. Combining the CDR3 with reference TRBV19 and TRBJ2-5 gives the whole variable domain DGGITQSPKYLFRKEGQNVTLSCEQNLNHDAMYWYRQDPGQGLRLIYYSQIVNDFQKGDIAEGYSVSREKKESFPLTVTSAQKNPTAFYLCASSNGGAEETQYFGPGTRLLVL.

The rearrangement links TRBV10-1 to TRBJ2-7, with D perhaps matching TRBD1 (5 bases). Per germline, CDR1 WNHNN and CDR2 SYGVQD (reference sequence). Trimming removed 3 bases from V and 7 bases from J, with 25 bases in between. The CDR3 runs 17 residues. CDR3 amino acids: CASSEVRASRPLQEQYF. DNA for the CDR3: TGCGCCAGCAGTGAAGTCAGGGCGTCGAGGCCACTACAGGAGCAGTACTTC.

This clonotype was counted between two and nine times. The CDR3 coding sequence is TGTGCCAGCAGCTCGGGACTAGGTCAAATGGGAGAGACCCAGTACTTC. This translates into CASSSGLGQMGETQYF. The chain is built from TRBV11-2 and TRBJ2-5, with 8 nucleotides matching TRBD2. The CDR3 covers 16 residues. Looked up from germline, CDR1 is SGHAT and CDR2 is FQNNGV. Germline trimming cut 4 bases from V and 4 bases from J; bases unmatched to any gene: 11.

There are a few counts of this clonotype. V and J are TRBV11-2 and TRBJ2-2; D unresolved. This CDR3 spans 18 amino acids. Trimming left V 2 bases short and J 0 bases short, with 16 bases between. CDR1 is SGHAT, CDR2 FQNNGV, per germline. The CDR3, as DNA: TGTGCCAGCAGCTTAACTCCTGCTTTATTCGCGAACACCGGGGAGCTGTTTTTT. Its translation: CASSLTPALFANTGELFF.

This clonotype was seen repeatedly, ten times or more. This chain uses TRBV12-3 or TRBV12-4 with TRBJ2-7; the D gene could be TRBD1 or TRBD2 (5 bases each). V was trimmed by 5 bases and J by 2 bases, leaving 13 bases between them. The CDR3 has 14 amino acids. In DNA form, the CDR3 reads TGTGCCAGCAGTGCGAGCAGGGACCCCTACGAGCAGTACTTC. Protein: CASSASRDPYEQYF.

The gene calls are TRBV7-9 and TRBJ2-5, with TRBD1 identical over 12 bases. CDR3 length equals 16 residues. The germline CDR1 and CDR2 sequences are SEHNR and FQNEAQ (reference sequence). With V trimmed by 5 bases and J by 7 bases, 11 bases remained unmatched. The CDR3 reads CASSPGWDRGQGTQYF. The CDR3 DNA follows: TGTGCCAGCAGCCCGGGCTGGGACAGGGGGCAGGGGACCCAGTACTTC.